The 21 T cell receptor beta chains given below trace back to one sample, sequenced in a study of T-cell reconstitution after alpha-beta-depleted transplantation in children. A TCRbeta library incorporating unique molecular identifiers was prepared. A single record per CDR3 protein comes from TCRdb applying MiXCR to the PCR reads. The sample yields 600,000 to 700,000 distinct CDR3 sequences, 16% seen once. The specimen was PBMCs from the stem cell graft donor, collected from the stem cell graft. The receptors shown here come from a human donor who donated a stem cell graft to a child with acute myeloid leukemia.

In its sample, this clonotype was seen a few times. The chain employs TRBV15 and TRBJ1-1; a possible D gene is TRBD1 (6 bases). Per the germline V gene, CDR1 is LNHNV and CDR2 is YYDKDF (reference sequence). Trimming took off 0 bases at V and 0 bases at J, with 14 bases between the two ends. The CDR3 covers 17 residues. In DNA form, the CDR3 reads TGTGCCACCAGCAGAGATCGGACAGCGCTCATGAACACTGAAGCTTTCTTT. Translation gives CATSRDRTALMNTEAFF.

This clonotype turned up a few times. This chain's CDR3 is CASTKGTGSTYNEQFF. CDR3 in DNA: TGTGCCAGCACCAAGGGGACAGGGTCGACCTACAATGAGCAGTTCTTC. V usage is TRBV6-2 or TRBV6-3 and J usage is TRBJ2-1; 9 bases map to TRBD1. The CDR3 runs 16 residues. Germline V gene sequence: CDR1 MNHEY, CDR2 SVGEGT. V lost 7 bases, J lost 2 bases, and 9 bases stayed unmatched.

Many counts were recorded for this clonotype. V gene TRBV6-1 combines with J gene TRBJ2-5, with 7 bases fitting TRBD1. CDR3 length: 13 amino acids. The ends lost 7 bases at V and 5 bases at J; junction bases unmatched: 7. The V gene's germline CDR1 is MNHNS and CDR2 SASEGT. CDR3 amino acids: CASKRTGVETQYF. The CDR3, as DNA: TGTGCCAGCAAACGAACAGGGGTCGAGACCCAGTACTTC.

This clonotype was counted at least ten times. This chain connects TRBV10-1 to TRBJ2-1, with 13 bases fitting TRBD2. The V gene's germline CDR1 is WNHNN and CDR2 SYGVQD (reference sequence). V shed 5 bases and J 0 bases; nucleotides not matched to a gene: 10. The CDR3 totals 19 residues. The CDR3, as DNA: TGCGCCAGCAGTACCAGGACTAGCGGGGGTCCCAGCTCCTACAATGAGCAGTTCTTC. This encodes CASSTRTSGGPSSYNEQFF.

This clonotype was detected only a few times. The V call is TRBV24-1, the J call TRBJ2-1; 7 bases map to TRBD2. CDR3 size: 15 residues. Trimming at V came to 4 bases and at J to 7 bases, leaving 9 bases not matched to a gene. The germline V gene has CDR1 KGHDR and CDR2 SFDVKD. The CDR3 DNA follows: TGTGCCACCAGTGACGCGGGGGTCGGGGGGAATGAGCAGTTCTTC. This encodes CATSDAGVGGNEQFF.

This clonotype showed up many times. The rearrangement uses TRBV5-6 and TRBJ2-2, with D hard to call. Germline assignment: CDR1 SGHDT and CDR2 YYEEEE. There are 11 residues in the CDR3. V lost 4 bases, J lost 8 bases, and 6 bases lay in between. CDR3 nucleotide sequence: TGTGCCAGCAGCGCCCTGGGGGAGCTGTTTTTT. It translates to CASSALGELFF.

In this sample, this clonotype turned up many times. This rearrangement joins TRBV4-3 to TRBJ2-7; D call uncertain. The CDR3 covers 13 residues. Germline CDR1 is LGHNA and CDR2 is YSLEER. V was clipped by 0 bases and J by 5 bases, with 8 bases between them. This chain's CDR3 is CASSQEGMNEQYF. CDR3 bases: TGCGCCAGCAGCCAAGAAGGTATGAACGAGCAGTACTTC.

This clonotype was counted many times. The gene calls are TRBV20-1 and TRBJ1-1, with D uncertain. CDR3 length: 13 amino acids. Trimming took 6 bases from V and 0 from J, leaving 11 bases between them. From germline, CDR1 is DFQATT and CDR2 SNEGSKA (reference sequence). The CDR3 DNA sequence: TGCAGTGCCGAAGAAGGGATGAACACTGAAGCTTTCTTT. Translating gives CSAEEGMNTEAFF.

A few counts support this clonotype. As DNA, the CDR3 is TGCAGTGCTAGGACAGGGGGTGGATTTTCGTTCTTC. As protein: CSARTGGGFSFF. The chain employs TRBV20-1 and TRBJ2-1; 9 bases match TRBD1. The CDR3 is 12 amino acids. After removal of 3 bases from V and 15 bases from J, the junction contained 9 bases not matched to a gene. Germline CDR1 is DFQATT and CDR2 is SNEGSKA (reference sequence).

V gene TRBV6-1 combines with J gene TRBJ1-6, with D unclear. V was trimmed by 6 bases and J by 0 bases, leaving 9 bases between them. Germline lookup yields CDR1 MNHNS and CDR2 SASEGT. This CDR3 region has 15 residues. CDR3 protein: CASSSDRSYNSPLHF. Written as DNA, the CDR3 is TGTGCCAGCAGCTCGGACCGCTCCTATAATTCACCCCTCCACTTT.

This clonotype was seen more than once but under ten times. The V call is TRBV27, the J call TRBJ1-3; D uncertain. V lost 2 bases and J 3 bases, leaving 8 bases between the germline ends. Germline CDR1 MNHEY, CDR2 SMNVEV (reference sequence). The CDR3 contains 14 residues. CDR3 sequence: CASSLRPLGNTIYF. For the CDR3, the DNA is TGTGCCAGCAGTTTAAGACCGCTTGGAAACACCATATATTTT.

This clonotype has ten or more counts. The V call is TRBV4-2, the J call TRBJ1-1, with 8 bases fitting TRBD1. CDR1 and CDR2 from the germline V gene are LGHNA and YNFKEQ. Unmatched junction bases numbered 7, after V lost 4 bases and J lost 0 bases. This CDR3 spans 16 amino acids. In DNA, the CDR3 is TGTGCCAGCAGCCCGAGGACAGGGATCATGAACACTGAAGCTTTCTTT. It codes for CASSPRTGIMNTEAFF.

This clonotype was seen ten or more times. The chain recombines TRBV7-6 with TRBJ1-2, with 12 nucleotides matching TRBD1. The V segment lost 5 bases and the J segment 7 bases; nucleotides outside the gene matches: 14. The CDR3 extends over 17 amino acids. Germline CDR1 is SGHVS and CDR2 is FNYEAQ. The chain's CDR3 is CASSPTPGQGARTGYTF. In DNA form, the CDR3 reads TGTGCCAGCAGCCCAACCCCGGGACAGGGGGCGCGAACTGGCTACACCTTC.

This clonotype was counted at least ten times. The chain is built from TRBV12-3 or TRBV12-4 and TRBJ2-5, with 8 bases fitting TRBD1. V was clipped by 8 bases and J by 4 bases; unmatched bases: 6. The CDR3 length is 13 residues. CDR3 protein: CASVTGGGETQYF. DNA of the CDR3: TGTGCCAGCGTCACAGGGGGAGGAGAGACCCAGTACTTC.

This clonotype was counted only a few times. This sequence joins TRBV20-1 and TRBJ1-1; the match to TRBD1 covers 9 bases. CDR1 and CDR2 from the germline V gene are DFQATT and SNEGSKA (reference sequence). This CDR3 has 15 amino acids. V gave up 3 bases and J gave up 5 bases; unmatched junction bases: 10. CDR3 protein: CSARDKTGGRTEAFF. For the CDR3, the DNA is TGCAGTGCTAGGGATAAAACAGGGGGCCGTACTGAAGCTTTCTTT.

Many counts were recorded for this clonotype. The chain couples TRBV20-1 to TRBJ2-5, with 8 bases lining up with TRBD2. CDR3 length: 13 amino acids. Per germline, CDR1 DFQATT and CDR2 SNEGSKA (reference sequence). V was pared by 5 bases and J by 5 bases, with 7 bases of the junction left unmatched. The CDR3 loop is CSAQRGLWETQYF. The CDR3 DNA reads TGCAGTGCTCAGCGGGGGTTGTGGGAGACCCAGTACTTC.

This clonotype occurred a few times. The V gene is TRBV30, the J gene TRBJ2-1; D unresolved. Germline CDR1 is GTSNPN and CDR2 is SVGIG (reference sequence). Trimming cost V 4 bases and J 10 bases, with 11 bases left between them. The CDR3 runs 11 residues. CDR3 residues: CAWNRPREQFF. The CDR3 DNA sequence: TGTGCCTGGAATAGGCCCAGAGAGCAGTTCTTC.

This clonotype was seen many times. This CDR3 reads CSARIDRTGSPLHF. In DNA, the CDR3 is TGCAGTGCTAGGATTGACAGGACAGGATCACCCCTCCACTTT. The rearrangement links TRBV20-1 to TRBJ1-6; 7 nucleotides agree with TRBD1. CDR3 length: 14 amino acids. Per the germline V gene, CDR1 is DFQATT and CDR2 is SNEGSKA (reference sequence). J lost 10 bases, V lost 3 bases, and 9 bases had no gene match.

This chain links TRBV5-1 with TRBJ1-5, with unresolved D. The CDR3 has 15 residues. With 0 bases removed from V and 2 bases from J, the gap between germline ends came to 9 bases. Germline CDR1 SGHRS, CDR2 YFSETQ. Here the CDR3 DNA reads TGCGCCAGCAGCTTGGGGGTGGCCGGCAATCAGCCCCAGCATTTT. It is translated as CASSLGVAGNQPQHF.

At least ten counts were recorded for this clonotype. V gene TRBV5-1 combines with J gene TRBJ1-2; no reliable D call. The CDR3 is 17 residues long. The V end was cut by 0 bases, the J end by 0 bases, with 15 bases between. CDR1 and CDR2 (germline): SGHRS, YFSETQ. CDR3 sequence reads: CASSLGRQTAPNYGYTF. CDR3 nucleotides: TGCGCCAGCAGCTTGGGAAGGCAGACCGCCCCTAACTATGGCTACACCTTC.

Ten or more counts support this clonotype. This rearrangement joins TRBV15 to TRBJ1-5; perhaps TRBD1 as D (5 bases). V was clipped by 0 bases and J by 3 bases, with 9 bases between them. The CDR3 has 15 residues. Germline lookup yields CDR1 LNHNV and CDR2 YYDKDF (reference sequence). The CDR3 coding sequence is TGTGCCACCAGCAGAGATCTTGGACACAATCAGCCCCAGCATTTT. Amino acids: CATSRDLGHNQPQHF.